This T cell receptor beta chain was observed in a study of identifying expanded T cells in peripheral blood. Study results and limitations: Technical replicates showed approximately 1.2 changed clones; around 2 weeks 15 to 20; four weeks 19. Across healthy donors, higher total template counts meant significantly greater roughly two-week count variance.

For this clone: What it binds is unknown.

The CDR3 length is 15 residues. Trimming cost V 6 bases and J 0 bases, with 10 bases left between them. Germline CDR1 and CDR2: SGHTS and YDEGEE. The method was immunoSEQ multiplex PCR; TCRdb's version includes in-frame clones alone and lacks a portion of them. In the table there are about 100,000 clones, roughly 86% of which are singletons. The TCR originated in a person aged 18 to 75 in good health. The sample comprised blood. The gene calls are TRBV5-8 and TRBJ1-6; no firm D call. The CDR3 nucleotides are TGTGCCAGCACCACGGCTAGCTCCTATAATTCACCCCTCCACTTT. Its translation: CASTTASSYNSPLHF.